This TCR beta chain is drawn from a study of shared clonotypes between healthy human individuals. Whole-study findings and limits: Sampling involved blood alone; tissue repertoires likely differ. Depth of sequencing was expected to influence donor clonotype sharing.

As for this clone: Its cognate antigen is unknown.

Germline values: CDR1 SGDLS, CDR2 YYNGEE. The CDR3 consists of 17 residues. Trimming took off 4 bases at V and 0 bases at J, with 18 bases between the two ends. It was across several immunoSEQ plates that each subset's genomic DNA was evenly split. As processed by the authors: Junction-only sequences without quality scores came from ImmunoSEQ, so filtering differed. Sequencing used immunoSEQ multiplex PCR; TCRdb keeps in-frame clones, though not all of them. That table gives V, J and clone size, and the DNA gave D and trimming. Here the sample spans 2 million to 2.5 million clones, over 85% being singletons.

The gene calls are TRBV9 and TRBJ2-3; TRBD1 is a possible D gene (6 bases). The TCR originated in a man aged 18 to 30 in good health. Some clones in this sample may be carry-over from other donors' samples. Sequences were obtained from naive CD4+ T cells from PBMCs. Subset in this sample: CD45RA+ positively selected. CDR3 residues: CASSPGRTATSTDTQYF. DNA for the CDR3: TGTGCCAGCAGCCCAGGCAGGACAGCCACTAGCACAGATACGCAGTATTTT.